This T cell receptor beta chain was profiled in a study of blood T cell repertoires in COVID-19. The overall study: Sites in the United States, Italy and Spain provided acute and convalescent COVID-19 samples. PBMCs, B-cell-depleted T cells, or T cells provided the cDNA or gDNA that made up the material.

The data were produced by immunoSEQ multiplex PCR, yet TCRdb's version contains in-frame clones alone and is incomplete. The sample lists around 94,000 clones, about 83% seen once, with about a tenth in the top ten. The V end was cut by 2 bases, the J end by 4 bases, with 14 bases between. This CDR3 region has 15 residues. Germline V gives CDR1 MNHEY, CDR2 SMNVEV (reference sequence). Sample: peripheral blood. The receptor's source is a man aged 40-55 years with active or convalescent COVID-19. The chain links TRBV27 to TRBJ1-2; TRBD1 might be the D (5 bases). The CDR3 loop reads CASSLRDGGAYGYTF. The CDR3 DNA reads TGTGCCAGCAGTTTAAGGGACGGGGGTGCCTATGGCTACACCTTC.